The sequence of this TCR beta chain was determined in a study of shared clonotypes between healthy human individuals. Germline assignment: CDR1 SGHTA and CDR2 FQGNSA. Trimming stripped 1 base from V and 11 bases from J, with 11 bases between. This CDR3 contains 12 residues. Genomic DNA per cell subset filled all wells of several immunoSEQ plates. TCRdb keeps only in-frame clones here, not all; method: immunoSEQ multiplex PCR. Of 2 million to 2.5 million clones listed, roughly 94% are singletons. Into CD45RA+ naive and CD45RA-negative memory subsets, the CD4+ cells were split. V gene TRBV7-2 combines with J gene TRBJ1-1; D remains unclear. The TCR originated in a man between 18 and 29 years old in good health. The sequencing sample was made of naive CD4+ T cells sorted from blood. The subset was: CD45RA+ positively selected. Here the CDR3 reads CASSLGVGSAFF. The CDR3 nucleotides read TGTGCCAGCAGCTTAGGTGTGGGTTCGGCTTTCTTT.